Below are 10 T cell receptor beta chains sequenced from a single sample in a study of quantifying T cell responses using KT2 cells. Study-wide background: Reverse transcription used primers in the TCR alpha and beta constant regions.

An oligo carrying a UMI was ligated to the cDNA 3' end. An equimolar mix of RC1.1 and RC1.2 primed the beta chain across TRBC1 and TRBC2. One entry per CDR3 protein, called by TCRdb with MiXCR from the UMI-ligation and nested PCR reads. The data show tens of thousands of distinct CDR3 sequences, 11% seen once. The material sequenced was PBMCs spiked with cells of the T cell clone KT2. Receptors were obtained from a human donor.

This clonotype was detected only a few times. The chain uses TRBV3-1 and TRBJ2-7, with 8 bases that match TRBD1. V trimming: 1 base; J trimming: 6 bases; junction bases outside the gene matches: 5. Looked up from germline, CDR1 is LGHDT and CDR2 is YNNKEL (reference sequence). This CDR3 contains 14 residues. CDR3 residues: CASSQVGQGGEQYF. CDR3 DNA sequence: TGTGCCAGCAGCCAAGTTGGACAGGGAGGCGAGCAGTACTTC.

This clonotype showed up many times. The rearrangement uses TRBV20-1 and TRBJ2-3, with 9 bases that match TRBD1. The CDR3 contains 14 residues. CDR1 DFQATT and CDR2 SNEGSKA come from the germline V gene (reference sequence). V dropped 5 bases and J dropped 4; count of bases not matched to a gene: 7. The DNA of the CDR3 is TGCAGTGCTCTTACAGGGGGCAGGGCAGATACGCAGTATTTT. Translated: CSALTGGRADTQYF.

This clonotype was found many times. This CDR3 reads CASSPTGSNQPQHF. CDR3 DNA: TGTGCCAGCAGTCCGACAGGTAGCAATCAGCCCCAGCATTTT. The genes are TRBV12-3 or TRBV12-4 and TRBJ1-5; TRBD1 might be the D (6 bases). CDR3 length equals 14 residues. V was cut by 5 bases and J by 0 bases, with 8 bases left in between.

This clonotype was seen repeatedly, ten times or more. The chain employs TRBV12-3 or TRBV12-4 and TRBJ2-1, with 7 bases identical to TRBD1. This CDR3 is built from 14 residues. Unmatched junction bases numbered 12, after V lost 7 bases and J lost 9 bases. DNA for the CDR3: TGTGCCAGCACGCTCCTCCTGCCAGGGGGTGAGCAGTTCTTC. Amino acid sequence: CASTLLLPGGEQFF.

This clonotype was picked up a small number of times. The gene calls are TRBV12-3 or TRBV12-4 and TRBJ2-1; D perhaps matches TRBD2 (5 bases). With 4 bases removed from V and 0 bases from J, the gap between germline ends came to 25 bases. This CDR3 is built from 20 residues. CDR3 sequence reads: CASSSPEREGSFPSYNEQFF. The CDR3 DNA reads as TGTGCCAGCAGTTCCCCCGAAAGAGAGGGCTCTTTCCCCTCCTACAATGAGCAGTTCTTC.

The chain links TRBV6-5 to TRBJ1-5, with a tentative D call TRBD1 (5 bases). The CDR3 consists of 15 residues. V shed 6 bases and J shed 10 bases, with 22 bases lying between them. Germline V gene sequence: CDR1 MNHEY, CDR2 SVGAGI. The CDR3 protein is CASSSTGQPVGPQHF. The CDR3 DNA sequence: TGTGCCAGCAGCTCGACGGGGCAGCCGGTTGGACCCCAGCATTTT.

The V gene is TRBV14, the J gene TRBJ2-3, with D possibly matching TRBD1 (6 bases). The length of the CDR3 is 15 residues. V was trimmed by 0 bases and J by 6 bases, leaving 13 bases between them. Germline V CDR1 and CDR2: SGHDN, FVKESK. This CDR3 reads CASSQDLRGWDTQYF. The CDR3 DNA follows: TGTGCCAGCAGCCAAGATCTCAGGGGATGGGATACGCAGTATTTT. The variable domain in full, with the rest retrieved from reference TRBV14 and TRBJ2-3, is EAGVTQFPSHSVIEKGQTVTLRCDPISGHDNLYWYRRVMGKEIKFLLHFVKESKQDESGMPNNRFLAERTGGTYSTLKVQPAELEDSGVYFCASSQDLRGWDTQYFGPGTRLTVL.

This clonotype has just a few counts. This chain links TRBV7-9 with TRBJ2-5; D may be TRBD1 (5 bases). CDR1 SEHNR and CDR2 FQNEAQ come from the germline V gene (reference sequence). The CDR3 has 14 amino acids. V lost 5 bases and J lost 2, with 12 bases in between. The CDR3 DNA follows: TGTGCCAGCAGCCGGACACAACCTCAAGAGACCCAGTACTTC. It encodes CASSRTQPQETQYF.

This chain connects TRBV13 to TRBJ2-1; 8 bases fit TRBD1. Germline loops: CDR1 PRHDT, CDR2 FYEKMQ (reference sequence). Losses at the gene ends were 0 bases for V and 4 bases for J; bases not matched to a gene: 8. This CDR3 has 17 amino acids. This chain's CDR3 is CASSLGAGGGIYNEQFF. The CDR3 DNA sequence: TGTGCCAGCAGCTTAGGGGCAGGGGGCGGAATATACAATGAGCAGTTCTTC.

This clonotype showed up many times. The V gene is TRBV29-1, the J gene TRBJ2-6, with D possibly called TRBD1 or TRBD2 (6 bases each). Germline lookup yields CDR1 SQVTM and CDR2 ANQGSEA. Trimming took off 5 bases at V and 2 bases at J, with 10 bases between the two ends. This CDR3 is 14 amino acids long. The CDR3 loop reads CSVRGVTGANVLTF. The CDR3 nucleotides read TGCAGCGTTAGGGGGGTAACTGGGGCCAACGTCCTGACTTTC.